The 15 T cell receptor beta chains reported below all come from one sample, sequenced in a study of OX40 agonist ivuxolimab in advanced cancers. The table came from immunoSEQ multiplex PCR; TCRdb's copy has only in-frame clones and leaves some out. The repertoire has around 70,000 clones, 80% to 95% of them found once; the top ten carry roughly 1%. The sample was CD4+ or CD8+ T cells sorted from blood, taken in a trial of the OX40 agonist ivuxolimab. The receptors originated from an adult with an advanced solid tumor such as melanoma, head and neck, liver or kidney cancer.

This clone showed up just once. The chain carries TRBV4-1 and TRBJ1-3, with 8 bases aligning to TRBD1. CDR1 and CDR2 from the germline V gene are MGHRA and YSYEKL. With 1 base clipped from V and 0 bases from J, the junction kept 11 bases outside the gene matches. The CDR3 length is 19 residues. This CDR3 is CASSQALTGEGSSGNTIYF. The CDR3 DNA reads TGCGCCAGCAGCCAAGCCTTGACAGGGGAAGGGAGCTCTGGAAACACCATATATTTT.

The chain combines TRBV16 with TRBJ1-6; possible D gene TRBD1, 6 bases. This CDR3 is built from 16 residues. V was pared by 0 bases and J by 10 bases, with 16 bases between. CDR1 is KGHSY, CDR2 FQNENV, per germline. The CDR3 nucleotides read TGTGCCAGCAGCCAATCGGGAAGAGGGGGGAACTCACCCCTCCACTTT. This encodes CASSQSGRGGNSPLHF.

The chain employs TRBV7-8 and TRBJ2-5, with a weak D call TRBD2 (6 bases). The V gene's germline CDR1 is SGHVS and CDR2 FQNEAQ. CDR3 length equals 14 residues. Trimming took off 1 base at V and 7 bases at J, with 13 bases between the two ends. DNA of the CDR3: TGTGCCAGCAGCTTAGTCGGAGGGGTAAGGACCCAGTACTTC. This encodes CASSLVGGVRTQYF.

The chain links TRBV7-6 to TRBJ2-1, with 7 bases matching TRBD2. J gave up 9 bases and V 4 bases, and 6 bases lay outside the gene matches. Germline lookup yields CDR1 SGHVS and CDR2 FNYEAQ. The CDR3 runs to 13 residues. The chain's CDR3 is CASSWGGEGEQFF. In DNA form, the CDR3 reads TGTGCCAGCAGCTGGGGGGGAGAGGGTGAGCAGTTCTTC.

The sample holds one count of this clone. V usage is TRBV5-5 and J usage is TRBJ1-3, with D perhaps TRBD1 (5 bases). Trimming took 3 bases from V and 0 from J, leaving 13 bases between them. This CDR3 comprises 16 residues. Germline values: CDR1 SGHKS, CDR2 YYEKEE (reference sequence). The CDR3 sequence: CASSSQGAFSGNTIYF. CDR3 coding DNA: TGTGCCAGCAGCTCCCAAGGGGCATTCTCTGGAAACACCATATATTTT.

The V gene is TRBV11-3, the J gene TRBJ2-5, with 12 bases lining up with TRBD2. This CDR3 has 15 residues. The ends lost 4 bases at V and 1 base at J; junction bases unmatched: 1. CDR1 is SGHNT and CDR2 is YENEEA in the germline V gene. As DNA, the CDR3 is TGTGCCAGCAGCTCTAGCGGGGGGGCCCAAGAGACCCAGTACTTC. Translating it yields CASSSSGGAQETQYF.

The chain employs TRBV7-2 and TRBJ2-3; 12 bases agree with TRBD2. The germline V gene has CDR1 SGHTA and CDR2 FQGNSA. The CDR3 loop spans 15 amino acids. V shed 4 bases, J shed 10 bases, and the junction held 9 bases outside the gene matches. Here the CDR3 DNA reads TGTGCCAGCAGCTCGACTAGCGGGGGTGGTAGGTCGCAGTATTTT. Its protein product is CASSSTSGGGRSQYF.

The gene calls are TRBV7-2 and TRBJ2-7; TRBD1 matches at 7 bases. This CDR3 comprises 15 residues. With 0 bases clipped from V and 4 bases from J, the junction kept 6 bases outside the gene matches. The germline V gene encodes CDR1 SGHTA and CDR2 FQGNSA. CDR3 sequence (DNA): TGTGCCAGCAGCTTAGCAGGGGGCGAAGGTTACGAGCAGTACTTC. Translation: CASSLAGGEGYEQYF.

The chain recombines TRBV6-5 with TRBJ1-2; the D gene is possibly TRBD1 (5 bases). CDR3 length: 14 amino acids. Germline V gene sequence: CDR1 MNHEY, CDR2 SVGAGI. Trimming pared 5 bases from V and 4 bases from J, leaving 14 bases between. The CDR3 DNA follows: TGTGCCAGCAGTCCCCAAGGGACGCTCTATGGCTACACCTTC. Amino acid sequence: CASSPQGTLYGYTF.

The gene calls are TRBV7-6 and TRBJ1-4, with no clear D. In germline, CDR1 is SGHVS, CDR2 FNYEAQ. Trimming left V 7 bases short and J 8 bases short, with 14 bases between. This CDR3 contains 13 residues. The CDR3 DNA sequence: TGTGCCAGCACAGCCGCCCATTACGAAAAACTGTTTTTT. This encodes CASTAAHYEKLFF.

This chain joins TRBV5-4 and TRBJ1-6; D is undetermined. The V end lost 0 bases, the J end lost 6 bases, and 10 bases lay between the germline ends. Germline V lookup: CDR1 SGHNT, CDR2 YYREEE (reference sequence). The CDR3 has 15 amino acids. As DNA, the CDR3 is TGTGCCAGCAGCTTGGATTCCAGGCCTAATTCACCCCTCCACTTT. It translates to CASSLDSRPNSPLHF.

This clone has a single count. The chain is built from TRBV6-6 and TRBJ2-2; D call uncertain. This CDR3 has 14 residues. Looked up from germline, CDR1 is MNHNY and CDR2 is SVGAGI (reference sequence). Between the trimmed V and J ends, which lost 1 base and 3 bases, there was a span of 6 bases. This CDR3 reads CASSYLKDTGELFF. Here the CDR3 DNA reads TGTGCCAGCAGTTACTTAAAAGACACCGGGGAGCTGTTTTTT.

The chain carries TRBV7-3 and TRBJ2-3; D is possibly TRBD2 (6 bases). Germline CDR1 SGHTA, CDR2 FQGTGA. CDR3 length: 15 residues. V dropped 2 bases and J dropped 3 bases, with 12 bases sitting between them. The CDR3 is CASSLLQGGTDTQYF. The CDR3 DNA is TGTGCCAGCAGCTTACTGCAGGGAGGAACAGATACGCAGTATTTT.

V is TRBV5-4 and J is TRBJ2-5, with 7 bases identical to TRBD2. The CDR3 runs to 15 residues. V was clipped by 4 bases and J by 5 bases; unmatched bases: 11. Germline CDR1 SGHNT, CDR2 YYREEE (reference sequence). The CDR3 region has the DNA TGTGCCAGCAGCGCCGGACTAGTTCCTACGGAGACCCAGTACTTC. Translation gives CASSAGLVPTETQYF.

This chain connects TRBV7-9 to TRBJ1-6; possibly TRBD1 for D (5 bases). Trimming took 7 bases from V and 8 from J, leaving 18 bases between them. The CDR3 totals 15 residues. The germline V gene has CDR1 SEHNR and CDR2 FQNEAQ (reference sequence). CDR3 amino acids: CASTPRGGYDSPLHF. As DNA, the CDR3 is TGTGCCAGCACCCCTCGGGGGGGGTATGATTCACCCCTCCACTTT.